These T cell receptor beta chains were read from a single sample in a study of T cells in Graves' hyperthyroidism and ophthalmopathy. In TCRdb, the multiplex PCR reads were re-called with MiXCR into one record per CDR3 protein. The profile shows 640,000 or so distinct CDR3 sequences, about 15% of them singletons. The sample was blood. The receptors were gathered from a woman between 35 and 50 years old with Graves' ophthalmopathy. Both conserved end residues are part of each CDR3. Each record gives: D gene, V gene, J gene, clone size, CDR3 DNA, CDR3 protein. The D gene is left open where the match is weak. For some rows the clone size is stated as once, few or many, or as a class when expanded; others skip it.

.,TRBV2,TRBJ1-1,many,TGTGCCAGCAGTGATTTATCTGGGGACACTGAAGCTTTCTTT,CASSDLSGDTEAFF
.,TRBV12-3/TRBV12-4,TRBJ1-3,.,TGTGCCAGCACAGGCCCTTATTCAAGAAACACCATATATTTT,CASTGPYSRNTIYF
TRBD1,TRBV9,TRBJ1-1,many,TGTGCCAGCAGCGTAGCGGGCAGGGGGCCCGAAGCTTTCTTT,CASSVAGRGPEAFF
TRBD1,TRBV11-3,TRBJ1-1,many,TGTGCCAGCAGCTTTCAGGGGGCATCTGCTGAAGCTTTCTTT,CASSFQGASAEAFF
TRBD2,TRBV28,TRBJ2-3,many,TGTGCCAGCGGGCCTACGAGCGGGAGCGGTCAGGGCACAGATACGCAGTATTTT,CASGPTSGSGQGTDTQYF
.,TRBV12-3/TRBV12-4,TRBJ1-5,.,TGTGCCAGCAGTTTACAGGGTCTTCAACATTTT,CASSLQGLQHF
.,TRBV28,TRBJ2-7,many,TGTGCCAGCAGTTCCCCCCCCCCCACAGGTACTGAGCAGTACTTC,CASSSPPPTGTEQYF
.,TRBV12-5,TRBJ1-5,many,TGTGCTAGTGGTTTTGCGGGGTCTCAGCCCCAGCATTTT,CASGFAGSQPQHF
.,TRBV12-3/TRBV12-4,TRBJ1-3,many,TGTGCCAGCAGTTTAGACCTCCGTTGGACCATATATTTT,CASSLDLRWTIYF
.,TRBV12-3/TRBV12-4,TRBJ1-1,many,TGTGCCAGCAGGGGACCGGGACCGGGTTCGAGCGCTTTCTTT,CASRGPGPGSSAFF
TRBD2,TRBV10-3,TRBJ2-7,many,TGTGCCATCAGTGAGACTAGCGGGAGTCGCGAGCAGTACTTC,CAISETSGSREQYF
.,TRBV5-1,TRBJ2-2,many,TGCGCCAGCAGCTTAGGTAGCTACGGCACCGGGGAGCTGTTTTTT,CASSLGSYGTGELFF
.,TRBV3-1,TRBJ1-3,.,TGTGCCAGCAGCCAAGTTATTTTGGGCGGGGGTACTGGAAACACCATATATTTT,CASSQVILGGGTGNTIYF
.,TRBV28,TRBJ1-5,many,TGTGCCAGCAGTGGTAGTGCCTATAGCAATCAGCCCCAGCATTTT,CASSGSAYSNQPQHF
.,TRBV12-3/TRBV12-4,TRBJ1-1,many,TGTGCCAGCAGTTTTCGCACTGAAGCTTTCTTT,CASSFRTEAFF
TRBD1,TRBV6-1,TRBJ2-7,many,TGTGCCAGCAGTCGCCGGACAGGGGTCAGCTCCTACGAGCAGTACTTC,CASSRRTGVSSYEQYF
.,TRBV6-5,TRBJ2-7,many,TGTGCCAGCAGTTCCGATGGACAGTTATACGAGCAGTACTTC,CASSSDGQLYEQYF
.,TRBV11-2,TRBJ1-5,.,TGTGCCAGCAGACCCCCTCGACAGTTAAATCAGCCCCAGCATTTT,CASRPPRQLNQPQHF
.,TRBV30,TRBJ2-6,.,TGTGCCTGGACCGGGGGAACCTCTGGGGCCAACGTCCTGACTTTC,CAWTGGTSGANVLTF
.,TRBV15,TRBJ1-5,many,TGTGCCACCAGCGGAACGAATCAGCCCCAGCATTTT,CATSGTNQPQHF
TRBD1,TRBV2,TRBJ1-6,many,TGTGCCAGCAGACCGGGACAGCTAGCATCACCCCTCCACTTT,CASRPGQLASPLHF
.,TRBV12-3/TRBV12-4,TRBJ2-2,many,TGTGCCAGCAGTACAGTGGCCGGGGAGCTGTTTTTT,CASSTVAGELFF
TRBD1,TRBV6-5,TRBJ1-1,many,TGTGCCAGCAGAAAGACAGGGGGCTTGAACACTGAAGCTTTCTTT,CASRKTGGLNTEAFF
.,TRBV28,TRBJ2-1,.,TGTGCCAGCACAGGACTACCAGTAAATGAGCAGTTCTTC,CASTGLPVNEQFF
.,TRBV5-1,TRBJ1-5,.,TGCGCCAGCAGCTTGGAGGGAAACAATCAGCCCCAGCATTTT,CASSLEGNNQPQHF
.,TRBV5-6,TRBJ2-5,many,TGTGCCAGCAGCTTGCCCCAAGAGACCCAGTACTTC,CASSLPQETQYF
.,TRBV9,TRBJ2-2,.,TGTGCCAGCAGCGTAGCGACAGCGACGAACACCGGGGAGCTGTTTTTT,CASSVATATNTGELFF
.,TRBV7-9,TRBJ2-5,many,TGTGCCAGCAGCCGCGCTATAGGAACTCACGAGACCCAGTACTTC,CASSRAIGTHETQYF
.,TRBV6-5,TRBJ1-1,many,TGTGCCAGCATCCTCCGGCAAGGGGGACACACTGAAGCTTTCTTT,CASILRQGGHTEAFF
.,TRBV7-2,TRBJ1-2,many,TGTGCCAGCAGCTTAGATCCAGGGTTTGGCTACACCTTC,CASSLDPGFGYTF
.,TRBV7-9,TRBJ2-7,.,TGTGCCAGCAGCCCACCGCCGGGGGAGCAGTACTTC,CASSPPPGEQYF
.,TRBV28,TRBJ2-7,many,TGTGCCAGCAGTTGGACGAGATACGAGCAGTACTTC,CASSWTRYEQYF
.,TRBV7-8,TRBJ1-5,few,TGTGCCAGCAGCTTTGGGAACAGGGTTCAGGCACAGCCCCAGCATTTT,CASSFGNRVQAQPQHF
TRBD1,TRBV2,TRBJ1-5,.,TGTGCCAGCAGTGATAGGGGGCGAGGTCAGCCCCAGCATTTT,CASSDRGRGQPQHF
.,TRBV20-1,TRBJ2-7,.,TGCAGTGCTAGAGGGTCCGACTCAAGGTACTACGAGCAGTACTTC,CSARGSDSRYYEQYF
TRBD2,TRBV5-1,TRBJ2-2,.,TGCGCCAGCAGCTTGTGGGACTATCACACCGGGGAGCTGTTTTTT,CASSLWDYHTGELFF
.,TRBV7-2,TRBJ2-2,many,TGTGCCAGCAGCTTAGGGCCTACTAGAATCGGGGAGCTGTTTTTT,CASSLGPTRIGELFF
.,TRBV4-1,TRBJ1-1,few,TGCGCCAGCAGCCAAGGTATTGGGGACACTGAAGCTTTCTTT,CASSQGIGDTEAFF
.,TRBV6-1,TRBJ2-7,many,TGTGCCAGCAGCCGGCGGGGGTCACAGGGGACTGCCTACGAGCAGTACTTC,CASSRRGSQGTAYEQYF
.,TRBV3-1,TRBJ2-2,many,TGTGCCAGCAGCCAAAGAATAGGAGCGGGGAACACCGGGGAGCTGTTTTTT,CASSQRIGAGNTGELFF
.,TRBV28,TRBJ1-5,many,TGTGCAGTCGCTGCGGGGGCGGATCAGCCCCAGCATTTT,CAVAAGADQPQHF
TRBD1,TRBV27,TRBJ2-5,many,TGTGCCAGCAGGGACAGGGGGTATGAGACCCAGTACTTC,CASRDRGYETQYF
.,TRBV27,TRBJ1-2,many,TGTGCCAGCAGTTTATCGTTAGGCAGTGTTAATGGCTACACCTTC,CASSLSLGSVNGYTF
TRBD1,TRBV5-1,TRBJ2-6,.,TGCGCCAGCAGCCGGACAGGGGGAACTGGGGCCAACGTCCTGACTTTC,CASSRTGGTGANVLTF
TRBD1,TRBV7-9,TRBJ2-5,.,TGTGCCAGCAGGGCGACAGGGGGCTATGAGACCCAGTACTTC,CASRATGGYETQYF
.,TRBV6-1,TRBJ2-7,.,TGTGCCAGCAGGGAGCGGGCTTCCTCAATCCAGACCTACGAGCAGTACTTC,CASRERASSIQTYEQYF
.,TRBV5-1,TRBJ2-7,.,TGCGCCAGCAGCCCCTCCCGGGGGAACGAGCAGTACTTC,CASSPSRGNEQYF
.,TRBV6-1,TRBJ1-1,.,TGTGCCAGCGGGTCGGAGCCGTACACTGAAGCTTTCTTT,CASGSEPYTEAFF
.,TRBV6-5,TRBJ1-1,many,TGTGCCAGCATCGGACGATTAAACACTGAAGCTTTCTTT,CASIGRLNTEAFF
.,TRBV20-1,TRBJ1-3,many,TGCAGTGCTAGCTCAGGACTGATCTCTGGAAACACCATATATTTT,CSASSGLISGNTIYF
.,TRBV19,TRBJ2-7,many,TGTGCCAGTAGTATGGATGGGGTGAAGTACTTC,CASSMDGVKYF
.,TRBV5-6,TRBJ2-5,few,TGTGCCAGCAGAAGACTTGGACGGGGAGAGACCCAGTACTTC,CASRRLGRGETQYF
.,TRBV6-2/TRBV6-3,TRBJ2-3,many,TGTGCCAGCGAAGGGGGCACAGATACGCAGTATTTT,CASEGGTDTQYF
.,TRBV12-3/TRBV12-4,TRBJ1-5,.,TGTGCCAGCAGTTTAGCTAGGGACAATCAGCCCCAGCATTTT,CASSLARDNQPQHF
.,TRBV6-2/TRBV6-3,TRBJ2-7,many,TGTGCCAGCAGACCTGGGACGCCCTCCTACGAGCAGTACTTC,CASRPGTPSYEQYF
TRBD2,TRBV12-3/TRBV12-4,TRBJ2-7,.,TGTGCCAGCAGTAGCGGGAGGGGTCGGGGCGAGCAGTACTTC,CASSSGRGRGEQYF
.,TRBV12-3/TRBV12-4,TRBJ2-7,.,TGTGCCAGCAGTTTCGACCAGTACTTC,CASSFDQYF
TRBD2,TRBV20-1,TRBJ2-7,.,TGCAGTGCTAGTGGGGGGACTAGCGCCGAGTCACCCTACGAGCAGTACTTC,CSASGGTSAESPYEQYF